What follows are 17 T cell receptor beta chains derived from one specimen sequenced in a study of CD8 T cells in Susac syndrome. Reverse transcription of about 0.5 to 1 ug RNA was performed with random hexamers. TCRdb redid the calling of the immunoSEQ multiplex PCR reads with MiXCR, one entry per CDR3 protein. The data show 180,000 or so distinct CDR3 sequences, roughly 95% seen once. What was sequenced was CD4+ T cells from PBMCs. All receptors come from a human donor in good health.

This clonotype was detected once. The chain links TRBV4-3 to TRBJ2-2; D is unclear. Per the germline V gene, CDR1 is LGHNA and CDR2 is YSLEER. CDR3 length: 14 amino acids. V dropped 1 base and J dropped 6 bases, with 9 bases sitting between them. The CDR3, as DNA: TGCGCCAGCAGCCAAGGCCCAAGGGCCGGGGAGCTGTTTTTT. Its translation: CASSQGPRAGELFF.

The rearrangement links TRBV13 to TRBJ1-2; TRBD1 matches at 7 bases. This CDR3 is 13 amino acids long. The germline gives CDR1 PRHDT, CDR2 FYEKMQ (reference sequence). V trimming: 5 bases; J trimming: 4 bases; junction bases outside the gene matches: 4. The CDR3 DNA reads TGTGCCAGCAGCGAGAGACAGGGCTATGGCTACACCTTC. Its protein product is CASSERQGYGYTF.

The chain has TRBV6-2 or TRBV6-3 and TRBJ2-7; TRBD2 matches at 7 bases. This CDR3 is 14 amino acids long. V was pared by 6 bases and J by 4 bases, with 9 bases of the junction left unmatched. Germline V gene lookup returns CDR1 MNHEY and CDR2 SVGEGT. The CDR3 DNA is TGTGCCAGCAGGACGAGCGGCGGGAGATACGAGCAGTACTTC. Its protein is CASRTSGGRYEQYF.

This chain joins TRBV29-1 and TRBJ2-1; 7 positions agree with TRBD1. The V gene's germline CDR1 is SQVTM and CDR2 ANQGSEA. With 7 bases clipped from V and 1 base from J, the junction kept 10 bases outside the gene matches. The CDR3 length is 15 residues. The CDR3 sequence: CSGTLGGQSYNEQFF. DNA of the CDR3: TGCAGCGGAACTTTAGGGGGACAGTCCTACAATGAGCAGTTCTTC.

The rearrangement uses TRBV20-1 and TRBJ1-1; no clear D. Germline V CDR1 and CDR2: DFQATT, SNEGSKA (reference sequence). The length of the CDR3 is 14 residues. V was pared by 0 bases and J by 3 bases, with 11 bases between. The CDR3 bases are TGCAGTGCTAGAGACGCCACACGTTACACTGAAGCTTTCTTT. Protein: CSARDATRYTEAFF.

The CDR3: CATSRDIYSNQPQHF. CDR3 DNA: TGTGCCACCAGCAGAGATATCTATAGCAATCAGCCCCAGCATTTT. The chain is built from TRBV15 and TRBJ1-5; D is undetermined. Between the trimmed V and J ends, which lost 0 bases and 0 bases, there was a span of 6 bases. Per the germline V gene, CDR1 is LNHNV and CDR2 is YYDKDF (reference sequence). The length of the CDR3 is 15 residues.

The CDR3 loop reads CASSPLAGGKTDTQYF. The CDR3 DNA follows: TGCGCCAGCAGCCCATTAGCGGGAGGAAAGACAGATACGCAGTATTTT. The chain recombines TRBV4-3 with TRBJ2-3; 10 positions agree with TRBD2. CDR3 size: 16 residues. V lost 4 bases to trimming and J lost 3 bases; unmatched junction nucleotides: 7. In germline, CDR1 is LGHNA, CDR2 YSLEER.

This rearrangement joins TRBV29-1 to TRBJ1-2, with D uncertain. V gave up 3 bases and J gave up 8 bases, with 10 bases separating them. Germline V lookup: CDR1 SQVTM, CDR2 ANQGSEA. CDR3 size: 11 residues. In nucleotides, the CDR3 is TGCAGCGTTGACCTCGCGTACGGCTACACCTTC. It encodes CSVDLAYGYTF.

The V gene is TRBV20-1, the J gene TRBJ2-3; TRBD2 is a possible D gene (6 bases). CDR1 and CDR2 (germline): DFQATT, SNEGSKA (reference sequence). The CDR3 totals 12 residues. The CDR3 loop reads CGAWEAPDTQYF. The CDR3 DNA sequence: TGCGGGGCCTGGGAGGCTCCAGATACGCAGTATTTT.

This chain connects TRBV6-2 or TRBV6-3 to TRBJ1-5, with D unclear. There are 13 residues in the CDR3. Trimming removed 7 bases from V and 7 bases from J, with 14 bases in between. The V gene's germline CDR1 is MNHEY and CDR2 SVGEGT. CDR3 sequence reads: CASTLRGRQPQHF. CDR3 bases: TGTGCCAGCACTTTAAGAGGCCGGCAGCCCCAGCATTTT.

The sample holds one count of this clonotype. The chain carries TRBV20-1 and TRBJ2-1; D remains ambiguous. The CDR3 has 12 amino acids. Germline V gives CDR1 DFQATT, CDR2 SNEGSKA (reference sequence). Deletions cut 4 bases from V and 8 bases from J, with 12 bases between. In DNA, the CDR3 is TGCAGTGCTACAACCTCCTCGGATGAGCAGTTCTTC. It specifies CSATTSSDEQFF.

The rearrangement joins TRBV3-1 to TRBJ1-1, with 10 bases lining up with TRBD1. This CDR3 region has 12 residues. V trimming: 4 bases; J trimming: 12 bases; junction bases outside the gene matches: 5. In germline, CDR1 is LGHDT, CDR2 YNNKEL (reference sequence). The CDR3, as DNA: TGTGCCAGCAGCCTCCGGGACAGGGGATCTTTCTTT. Translation: CASSLRDRGSFF. Combining the CDR3 with reference TRBV3-1 and TRBJ1-1 gives the whole variable domain DTAVSQTPKYLVTQMGNDKSIKCEQNLGHDTMYWYKQDSKKFLKIMFSYNNKELIINETVPNRFSPKSPDKAHLNLHINSLELGDSAVYFCASSLRDRGSFFGQGTRLTVV.

The V and J genes are TRBV27 and TRBJ2-7; possibly TRBD1 for D (6 bases). This CDR3 contains 14 residues. Germline V gene lookup returns CDR1 MNHEY and CDR2 SMNVEV (reference sequence). Trimming stripped 2 bases from V and 2 bases from J, with 10 bases between. The CDR3 loop reads CASSLAGQPYEQYF. The DNA for the CDR3 is TGTGCCAGCAGTTTAGCCGGACAGCCCTACGAGCAGTACTTC.

This chain connects TRBV30 to TRBJ2-5; TRBD1 matches 11 bases. CDR3 size: 15 residues. Trimming removed 3 bases from V and 4 bases from J; junction bases left unmatched: 7. Germline CDR1 and CDR2: GTSNPN and SVGIG (reference sequence). CDR3 in DNA: TGTGCCTGGAGACCCGGACAGGGGGCCGTAGAGACCCAGTACTTC. It is translated as CAWRPGQGAVETQYF.

This chain uses TRBV20-1 with TRBJ2-7; D might be TRBD2 (6 bases). The CDR3 totals 13 residues. The germline V and J ends were trimmed by 2 bases and 0 bases, with 8 bases remaining between them. From germline, CDR1 is DFQATT and CDR2 SNEGSKA (reference sequence). The DNA of the CDR3 is TGCAGTGCTAGACGGGGGAGCTCCTACGAGCAGTACTTC. Residues: CSARRGSSYEQYF.

The chain joins TRBV3-1 to TRBJ2-1; 8 bases map to TRBD2. CDR1 and CDR2 from the germline V gene are LGHDT and YNNKEL (reference sequence). J lost 5 bases, V lost 5 bases, and 5 bases had no gene match. The CDR3 has 14 residues. CDR3 sequence: CASSTGGRNNEQFF. The CDR3 DNA follows: TGTGCCAGCAGCACGGGGGGGAGGAACAATGAGCAGTTCTTC.

The V gene is TRBV4-2, the J gene TRBJ2-3, with 11 bases that match TRBD2. V lost 1 base, J lost 3 bases, and 9 bases stayed unmatched. The CDR3 is 18 amino acids. CDR1 and CDR2 (germline): LGHNA, YNFKEQ. CDR3 DNA sequence: TGTGCCAGCAGCCAAGGGCCGGGACTAGCGGTTATAACAGATACGCAGTATTTT. It specifies CASSQGPGLAVITDTQYF.